These 25 T cell receptor beta chains originate from one sample sequenced in a study of blood T cell repertoires in COVID-19. The method was immunoSEQ multiplex PCR; TCRdb's version includes in-frame clones alone and lacks a portion of them. Among 95,000 to 110,000 clones listed, roughly 84% were seen once. Sequencing was carried out using peripheral blood. The origin of the receptors is a man aged 60 to 75 with acute or convalescent COVID-19.

The rearrangement links TRBV24-1 to TRBJ2-3, with 12 bases identical to TRBD2. The CDR3 has 20 amino acids. Germline V lookup: CDR1 KGHDR, CDR2 SFDVKD. Losses at the gene ends were 0 bases for V and 0 bases for J; bases not matched to a gene: 9. The DNA of the CDR3 is TGTGCCACCAGTGATTTGCTAGGACTAGCGGGGAGAGCTAGCACAGATACGCAGTATTTT. Protein: CATSDLLGLAGRASTDTQYF.

The chain uses TRBV28 and TRBJ2-7; 10 bases fit TRBD1. Per germline, CDR1 MDHEN and CDR2 SYDVKM. This CDR3 has 16 amino acids. The J segment lost 7 bases and the V segment lost 2 bases, leaving 11 bases of the junction unmatched. CDR3 sequence: CASSLIGDRGLREQYF. As DNA, the CDR3 is TGTGCCAGCAGTTTAATAGGGGACAGGGGTCTGCGGGAGCAGTACTTC.

The chain recombines TRBV5-5 with TRBJ2-7; 10 bases are shared with TRBD1. CDR3 size: 16 residues. Losses at the gene ends were 0 bases for V and 5 bases for J; bases not matched to a gene: 8. Germline lookup yields CDR1 SGHKS and CDR2 YYEKEE (reference sequence). The CDR3 protein is CASSLAPGQGIHEQYF. CDR3 bases: TGTGCCAGCAGCTTGGCCCCGGGACAGGGGATCCACGAGCAGTACTTC.

This chain uses TRBV9 with TRBJ1-4, with D unresolved. Germline V gene sequence: CDR1 SGDLS, CDR2 YYNGEE. This CDR3 has 13 amino acids. The V gene lost 4 bases and the J gene lost 12 bases, with 16 bases spanning the gap. In nucleotides, the CDR3 is TGTGCCAGCAGCCAAACAGTTTTATCTGAACTGTTTTTT. Its translation is CASSQTVLSELFF.

This chain connects TRBV2 to TRBJ1-5; D is ambiguous. Per germline, CDR1 SNHLY and CDR2 FYNNEI. CDR3 size: 13 residues. Trimming removed 3 bases at V and 4 bases at J, with 7 bases between. The CDR3 spells CASSDNQNQPQHF. The DNA for the CDR3 is TGTGCCAGCAGTGACAATCAGAATCAGCCCCAGCATTTT. Using reference TRBV2 and TRBJ1-5 for the parts outside the CDR3, the full variable domain is EPEVTQTPSHQVTQMGQEVILRCVPISNHLYFYWYRQILGQKVEFLVSFYNNEISEKSEIFDDQFSVERPDGSNFTLKIRSTKLEDSAMYFCASSDNQNQPQHFGDGTRLSIL.

This clone was detected a few times. The chain employs TRBV7-8 and TRBJ1-6; D gene uncertain. CDR1 is SGHVS, CDR2 FQNEAQ, per germline. The V and J ends lost 7 bases and 7 bases respectively, with 14 bases between them. The CDR3 runs 14 residues. The CDR3: CASTGWEGNSPLHF. For the CDR3, the DNA is TGTGCCAGCACCGGTTGGGAGGGCAATTCACCCCTCCACTTT.

The V gene is TRBV19, the J gene TRBJ2-3, with 9 bases fitting TRBD1. CDR3 size: 16 residues. V gave up 2 bases and J gave up 4 bases; unmatched junction bases: 7. Germline loops: CDR1 LNHDA, CDR2 SQIVND (reference sequence). In DNA form, the CDR3 reads TGTGCCAGTAGTATAAGGGACAGGGTCGTCCCAGATACGCAGTATTTT. It codes for CASSIRDRVVPDTQYF.

J is TRBJ1-3 and V is TRBV11-3; possibly TRBD1 for D (5 bases). CDR1 is SGHNT and CDR2 is YENEEA in the germline V gene. The CDR3 loop spans 15 amino acids. V dropped 1 base and J dropped 0 bases, with 7 bases sitting between them. The CDR3 bases are TGTGCCAGCAGCTTAGGGGGCCCCTCTGGAAACACCATATATTTT. This sequence encodes CASSLGGPSGNTIYF.

The chain links TRBV7-9 to TRBJ2-3; TRBD1 matches 10 bases. V was pared by 2 bases and J by 8 bases, with 10 bases of the junction left unmatched. The CDR3 loop spans 16 amino acids. Germline V lookup: CDR1 SEHNR, CDR2 FQNEAQ (reference sequence). CDR3 sequence (DNA): TGTGCCAGCAGCTTACAGGCGGGGACAGGGGTGGGTACGCAGTATTTT. It encodes CASSLQAGTGVGTQYF.

The chain employs TRBV7-9 and TRBJ1-2; 7 bases align to TRBD1. Germline CDR1 SEHNR, CDR2 FQNEAQ (reference sequence). The V gene end was trimmed by 1 base and the J gene end by 2 bases; junction bases not matched to a gene: 4. The CDR3 length is 15 residues. CDR3 region: CASSLEGQDNYGYTF. The CDR3 region has the DNA TGTGCCAGCAGCTTAGAAGGACAGGACAACTATGGCTACACCTTC.

The chain has TRBV9 and TRBJ1-4; the D is unclear. This CDR3 has 12 amino acids. Trimming left V 1 base short and J 6 bases short, with 4 bases between. Germline-derived CDR1 and CDR2 are SGDLS and YYNGEE. The CDR3 DNA follows: TGTGCCAGCAGCGTAACGGATGAAAAACTGTTTTTT. Translating it yields CASSVTDEKLFF.

The rearrangement links TRBV10-1 to TRBJ1-1; possibly TRBD1 for D (5 bases). Germline V gives CDR1 WNHNN, CDR2 SYGVQD (reference sequence). The CDR3 has 13 residues. V was trimmed by 6 bases and J by 8 bases, leaving 16 bases between them. This chain's CDR3 is CASRGQASDEAFF. The CDR3 DNA reads TGCGCCAGCAGGGGGCAGGCCTCCGACGAAGCTTTCTTT.

This clone has just one count. The chain has TRBV19 and TRBJ1-1; D is possibly TRBD1 (5 bases). Trimming cost V 4 bases and J 4 bases, with 16 bases left between them. The length of the CDR3 is 15 residues. Germline CDR1 is LNHDA and CDR2 is SQIVND (reference sequence). The CDR3 nucleotides read TGTGCCAGTAGTAACCAAGCACAAAGGGGCACTGAAGCTTTCTTT. Translated, it gives CASSNQAQRGTEAFF.

The chain has TRBV18 and TRBJ2-2, with D tentatively TRBD2 (7 bases). This CDR3 has 17 residues. The germline CDR1 and CDR2 sequences are KGHSH and LQKENI. The V and J ends lost 3 bases and 2 bases respectively, with 16 bases between them. DNA for the CDR3: TGTGCCAGCTCACCGAGGTCGGGGGGCACCAACACCGGGGAGCTGTTTTTT. As protein: CASSPRSGGTNTGELFF.

This chain links TRBV9 with TRBJ2-1; TRBD2 might be the D (6 bases). Trimming took 5 bases from V and 8 from J, leaving 23 bases between them. Germline V gene lookup returns CDR1 SGDLS and CDR2 YYNGEE. The CDR3 runs 16 residues. CDR3 protein: CASSLTPGDDSDEQFF. CDR3 nucleotides: TGTGCCAGCAGTTTAACTCCGGGAGACGACTCTGATGAGCAGTTCTTC.

V and J are TRBV7-6 and TRBJ1-2; D call uncertain. Trimming shortened V by 5 bases and J by 2 bases, and 15 bases separated the two germline ends. The germline V gene encodes CDR1 SGHVS and CDR2 FNYEAQ. The CDR3 has 15 amino acids. CDR3 coding DNA: TGTGCCAGCAGCGCAACCCCCGGGAGCAACTATGGCTACACCTTC. Its protein is CASSATPGSNYGYTF.

V gene TRBV3-1 (or the pseudogene TRBV3-2) combines with J gene TRBJ1-2; 9 positions match TRBD1. In germline, CDR1 is LGHDT, CDR2 YNNKEL (reference sequence). Losses at the gene ends were 4 bases for V and 2 bases for J; bases not matched to a gene: 2. The CDR3 consists of 14 residues. CDR3 amino acids: CASSRTGDNYGYTF. The CDR3 region has the DNA TGTGCCAGCAGCCGGACAGGGGACAACTATGGCTACACCTTC.

CDR3 region: CASSTNPSGRAADTQYF. The CDR3 nucleotides read TGCGCCAGCAGTACCAATCCAAGCGGGAGGGCCGCAGATACGCAGTATTTT. The V call is TRBV10-1, the J call TRBJ2-3; 10 bases map to TRBD2. The CDR3 is 17 amino acids. J was trimmed by 4 bases and V by 5 bases; bases with no gene match: 12. The germline gives CDR1 WNHNN, CDR2 SYGVQD (reference sequence).

This sequence joins TRBV25-1 and TRBJ1-4; 10 bases match TRBD1. Trimming took 6 bases from V and 7 from J; bases not matched to a gene: 2. The CDR3 is 13 amino acids. Germline V gene lookup returns CDR1 MGHDK and CDR2 SYGVNS. The CDR3: CASSGQGGEKLFF. CDR3 bases: TGTGCCAGCAGCGGACAGGGGGGTGAAAAACTGTTTTTT. Using reference TRBV25-1 and TRBJ1-4 for the parts outside the CDR3, the full variable domain is EADIYQTPRYLVIGTGKKITLECSQTMGHDKMYWYQQDPGMELHLIHYSYGVNSTEKGDLSSESTVSRIRTEHFPLTLESARPSHTSQYLCASSGQGGEKLFFGSGTQLSVL.

The rearrangement joins TRBV11-2 to TRBJ2-5; 8 bases are a match to TRBD2. Germline V gene data show CDR1 as SGHAT and CDR2 as FQNNGV. After removal of 5 bases from V and 2 bases from J, the junction contained 10 bases not matched to a gene. The CDR3 runs 16 residues. CDR3 amino acids: CASSPRLAGSQETQYF. The CDR3 coding sequence is TGTGCCAGCAGCCCGAGGCTAGCGGGCAGTCAAGAGACCCAGTACTTC.

The rearrangement links TRBV10-1 to TRBJ1-1, with D unclear. The length of the CDR3 is 11 residues. Germline V gene data show CDR1 as WNHNN and CDR2 as SYGVQD (reference sequence). V lost 2 bases and J 6 bases, leaving 4 bases between the germline ends. The CDR3 DNA reads as TGCGCCAGCAGTGAGCGGTCTGAAGCTTTCTTT. It codes for CASSERSEAFF.

In nucleotides, the CDR3 is TGCGCCAGCAGCTTGGGTACAGGGGGCTTCTACGAGCAGTACTTC. It yields the protein CASSLGTGGFYEQYF. The J gene is TRBJ2-7, the V gene TRBV5-1; 9 nucleotides match TRBD1. V trimming: 0 bases; J trimming: 3 bases; junction bases outside the gene matches: 4. Germline-derived CDR1 and CDR2 are SGHRS and YFSETQ. The CDR3 has 15 amino acids.

The chain's CDR3 is CASSQSNRDTEAFF. In DNA form, the CDR3 reads TGCGCCAGCAGTCAATCAAACAGGGACACTGAAGCTTTCTTT. V gene TRBV23-1 combines with J gene TRBJ1-1; tentative D call: TRBD1 (6 bases). TRBV23-1 is an ORF for which the function is uncertain. Trimming left V 0 bases short and J 3 bases short, with 8 bases between. CDR3 length equals 14 residues.

This chain uses TRBV6-5 with TRBJ2-2, with D possibly matching TRBD1 (6 bases). Germline V gene lookup returns CDR1 MNHEY and CDR2 SVGAGI. The CDR3 contains 15 residues. V was trimmed by 6 bases and J by 1 base, leaving 12 bases between them. The CDR3 nucleotides are TGTGCCAGCAGCTTCGACAGGAAGAACACCGGGGAGCTGTTTTTT. Protein: CASSFDRKNTGELFF.

This chain uses TRBV7-6 with TRBJ2-2, with 8 bases lining up with TRBD1. This CDR3 contains 15 residues. CDR1 and CDR2 from the germline V gene are SGHVS and FNYEAQ. V lost 5 bases to trimming and J lost 6 bases; unmatched junction nucleotides: 8. The DNA for the CDR3 is TGTGCCAGCAGCCCGACAGGGGAAATCGCCGGGGAGCTGTTTTTT. Translating gives CASSPTGEIAGELFF.